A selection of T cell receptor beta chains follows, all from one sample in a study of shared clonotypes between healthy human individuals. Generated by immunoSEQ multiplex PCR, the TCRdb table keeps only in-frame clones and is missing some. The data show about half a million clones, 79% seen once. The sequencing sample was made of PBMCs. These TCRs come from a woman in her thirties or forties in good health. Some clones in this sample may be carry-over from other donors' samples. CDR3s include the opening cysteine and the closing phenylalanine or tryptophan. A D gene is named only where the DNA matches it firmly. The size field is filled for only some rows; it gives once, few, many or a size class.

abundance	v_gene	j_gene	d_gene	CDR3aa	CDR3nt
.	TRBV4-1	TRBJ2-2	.	CASGRLGSTGELFF	TGCGCCAGCGGGAGACTAGGGAGCACCGGGGAGCTGTTTTTT
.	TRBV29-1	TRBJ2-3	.	CSVRREPSDTQYF	TGCAGCGTTCGGAGGGAGCCCTCAGATACGCAGTATTTT
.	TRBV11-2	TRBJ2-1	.	CASSRQTYNEQFF	TGTGCCAGCAGCCGACAGACATACAATGAGCAGTTCTTC
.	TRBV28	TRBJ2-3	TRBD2	CASSFASGIITDTQYF	TGTGCCAGCAGTTTTGCTAGCGGAATTATCACAGATACGCAGTATTTT
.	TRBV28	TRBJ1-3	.	CASSGPTGLSGNTIYF	TGTGCCAGCAGTGGACCAACGGGCCTCTCTGGAAACACCATATATTTT
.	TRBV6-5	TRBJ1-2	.	CASSSASDGYTF	TGTGCCAGCAGTTCCGCCTCAGATGGCTACACCTTC
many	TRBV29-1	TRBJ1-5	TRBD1	CSVRTGDSNQPQHF	TGCAGCGTCCGGACAGGGGATAGCAATCAGCCCCAGCATTTT
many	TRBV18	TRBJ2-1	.	CASSPPSRGALGHNEQFF	TGTGCCAGCTCACCACCTTCCCGGGGGGCGCTTGGACACAATGAGCAGTTCTTC
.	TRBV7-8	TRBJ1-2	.	CASSLDGRAIYGYTF	TGTGCCAGCAGCTTGGACGGGAGGGCCATCTATGGCTACACCTTC
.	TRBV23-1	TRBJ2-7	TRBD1	CASSQPGDRFSYEQYF	TGCGCCAGCAGTCAACCGGGGGACAGGTTCTCCTACGAGCAGTACTTC
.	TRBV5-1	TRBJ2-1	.	CASSLYSGSSREQFF	TGCGCCAGCAGCTTGTATTCGGGATCCTCCCGGGAGCAGTTCTTC
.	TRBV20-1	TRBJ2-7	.	CSASNNQEQYF	TGCAGTGCTTCGAATAACCAGGAGCAGTACTTC
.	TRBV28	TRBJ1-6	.	CATNPLNGERLHF	TGTGCCACCAATCCCCTCAATGGGGAGCGTCTCCACTTT
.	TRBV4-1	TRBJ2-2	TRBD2	CASSRSSGSSRGELFF	TGCGCCAGCAGCCGATCCAGCGGGAGTTCACGCGGGGAGCTGTTTTTT
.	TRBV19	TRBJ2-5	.	CASRPVGGETQYF	TGTGCCAGTAGACCCGTAGGGGGGGAGACCCAGTACTTC
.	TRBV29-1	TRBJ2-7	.	CSVEDPKGAYEQYF	TGCAGCGTTGAAGATCCCAAAGGGGCTTACGAGCAGTACTTC
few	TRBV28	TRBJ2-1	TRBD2	CASRRLAGGRSEQFF	TGTGCCAGCAGGAGACTAGCGGGAGGGCGGAGTGAGCAGTTCTTC
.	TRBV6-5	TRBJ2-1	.	CASRQTGTPLDWQFF	TGTGCCAGCAGACAAACCGGGACCCCCCTCGATTGGCAGTTCTTC
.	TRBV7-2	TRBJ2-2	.	CASSLFQNTGELFF	TGTGCCAGCAGCTTATTTCAGAACACCGGGGAGCTGTTTTTT
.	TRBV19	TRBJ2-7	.	CASSIDGVSYEQYF	TGTGCCAGTAGTATAGATGGGGTCTCCTACGAGCAGTACTTC
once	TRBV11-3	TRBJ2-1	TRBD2	CASSLGAGAHEQFF	TGTGCCAGCAGCTTAGGGGCGGGAGCCCATGAGCAGTTCTTC
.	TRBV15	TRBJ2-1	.	CATSRELFTSYNEQFF	TGTGCCACCAGCAGAGAACTATTCACCTCCTACAATGAGCAGTTCTTC
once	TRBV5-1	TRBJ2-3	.	CASRLTGFRDTQYF	TGCGCCAGCAGATTAACAGGGTTCCGAGATACGCAGTATTTT
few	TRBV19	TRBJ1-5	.	CASSIGLQPQHF	TGTGCCAGTAGTATAGGGCTGCAGCCCCAGCATTTT
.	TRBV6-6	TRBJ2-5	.	CASTRQAMKTQYF	TGTGCCAGCACACGACAGGCTATGAAGACCCAGTACTTC
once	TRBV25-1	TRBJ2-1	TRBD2	CASSGRTSGRYNEQFF	TGTGCCAGCAGTGGACGGACTAGCGGGCGCTACAATGAGCAGTTCTTC
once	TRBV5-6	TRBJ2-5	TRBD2	CASSFWTSVKQETQYF	TGTGCCAGCAGCTTTTGGACTAGCGTGAAACAAGAGACCCAGTACTTC
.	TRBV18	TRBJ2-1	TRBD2	CASSSGLAGDNEQFF	TGTGCCAGCTCATCGGGACTAGCGGGCGACAATGAGCAGTTCTTC
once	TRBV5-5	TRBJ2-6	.	CASSLGRVSGANVLTF	TGTGCCAGCAGCTTGGGCAGGGTGTCTGGGGCCAACGTCCTGACTTTC
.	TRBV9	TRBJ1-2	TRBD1	CASSANPHRGHDYGYTF	TGTGCCAGCAGCGCCAACCCCCACAGGGGGCACGACTATGGCTACACCTTC
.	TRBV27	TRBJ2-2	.	CASSRNRDTGELFF	TGTGCCAGCAGTCGTAACAGGGACACCGGGGAGCTGTTTTTT
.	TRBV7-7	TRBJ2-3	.	CASSLDRGTDTQYF	TGTGCCAGCAGCTTAGACAGGGGCACAGATACGCAGTATTTT
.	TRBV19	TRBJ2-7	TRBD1	CASSKDRAASEQYF	TGTGCCAGTAGTAAGGACAGGGCGGCCTCCGAGCAGTACTTC
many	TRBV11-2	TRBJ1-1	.	CASNAGLMNTEAFF	TGTGCCAGCAATGCGGGACTTATGAACACTGAAGCTTTCTTT
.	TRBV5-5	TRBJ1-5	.	CASSFVGDQPQHF	TGTGCCAGCAGCTTTGTTGGGGATCAGCCCCAGCATTTT
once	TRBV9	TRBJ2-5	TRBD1	CASSDPGTGRRETQYF	TGTGCCAGCAGCGACCCCGGGACAGGGCGTCGGGAGACCCAGTACTTC
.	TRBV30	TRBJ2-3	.	CAWMRTATDTQYF	TGTGCCTGGATGCGGACAGCCACAGATACGCAGTATTTT